One and the same sample provided the 14 T cell receptor beta chains below, sequenced in a study of cytomegalovirus exposure and HLA in healthy donors. Primers: 60 Vbeta forward and 13 Jbeta reverse. The data were produced by immunoSEQ multiplex PCR, yet TCRdb's version contains in-frame clones alone and is incomplete. The repertoire holds under 200,000 clones, with around 80% as singletons. Sequencing was carried out using PBMCs. These TCRs come from a woman aged 18-30 years in good health and CMV-seronegative.

The rearrangement links TRBV6-6 to TRBJ2-7; maybe TRBD2 (6 bases). The CDR3 is 16 amino acids. V was trimmed by 4 bases and J by 2 bases, leaving 18 bases between them. The germline V gene has CDR1 MNHNY and CDR2 SVGAGI (reference sequence). The DNA of the CDR3 is TGTGCCAGCAGTTTTCTCTGGCGGGGTTTCACCTACGAGCAGTACTTC. It translates to CASSFLWRGFTYEQYF.

The rearrangement links TRBV4-3 to TRBJ2-5; 8 bases are a match to TRBD1. V shed 0 bases, J shed 4 bases, and the junction held 4 bases outside the gene matches. Germline V gene lookup returns CDR1 LGHNA and CDR2 YSLEER. The CDR3 spans 15 residues. CDR3 in DNA: TGCGCCAGCAGCCAAGACCGACAGGGGTTAGAGACCCAGTACTTC. Residues: CASSQDRQGLETQYF.

V is TRBV13 and J is TRBJ1-4; D is uncertain. The germline V gene has CDR1 PRHDT and CDR2 FYEKMQ (reference sequence). Trimming removed 7 bases from V and 0 bases from J, with 6 bases in between. The length of the CDR3 is 13 residues. The CDR3 DNA follows: TGTGCCAGCAAGGGAGCAACTAATGAAAAACTGTTTTTT. Its protein is CASKGATNEKLFF. Using reference TRBV13 and TRBJ1-4 for the parts outside the CDR3, the full variable domain is AAGVIQSPRHLIKEKRETATLKCYPIPRHDTVYWYQQGPGQDPQFLISFYEKMQSDKGSIPDRFSAQQFSDYHSELNMSSLELGDSALYFCASKGATNEKLFFGSGTQLSVL.

V usage is TRBV25-1 and J usage is TRBJ2-7; D may be TRBD1 (5 bases). Trimming left V 3 bases short and J 9 bases short, with 18 bases between. Germline CDR1 and CDR2: MGHDK and SYGVNS. The length of the CDR3 is 14 residues. The CDR3 DNA reads as TGTGCCAGCAGTGATTACGTCCCAGGGTCCGGGCAGTACTTC. Residues: CASSDYVPGSGQYF.

V is TRBV5-6 and J is TRBJ2-7, with 15 nucleotides matching TRBD2. With V trimmed by 4 bases and J by 2 bases, 7 bases remained unmatched. The germline CDR1 and CDR2 sequences are SGHDT and YYEEEE. The CDR3 covers 17 residues. This CDR3 reads CASSRGLAGGYAYEQYV. For the CDR3, the DNA is TGTGCCAGCAGCCGAGGACTAGCGGGAGGGTACGCCTACGAGCAGTACGTC.

The V and J genes are TRBV19 and TRBJ1-2; TRBD1 aligns across 10 bases. The V gene end was trimmed by 5 bases and the J gene end by 3 bases; junction bases not matched to a gene: 6. The CDR3 totals 15 residues. CDR1 is LNHDA and CDR2 is SQIVND in the germline V gene (reference sequence). Here the CDR3 reads CASSSTGGVYYGYTF. In DNA, the CDR3 is TGTGCCAGTAGTTCGACAGGGGGCGTCTACTATGGCTACACCTTC.

The rearrangement joins TRBV7-9 to TRBJ2-2; the D gene is possibly TRBD1 (6 bases). Germline V gene lookup returns CDR1 SEHNR and CDR2 FQNEAQ (reference sequence). The CDR3 loop spans 12 amino acids. Trimming cost V 5 bases and J 7 bases, with 8 bases left between them. CDR3 bases: TGTGCCAGCAGCGGGGGCCTCGGGGAGCTGTTTTTT. Translation: CASSGGLGELFF.

This rearrangement joins TRBV5-1 to TRBJ2-7; 8 bases are a match to TRBD1. Germline CDR1 and CDR2: SGHRS and YFSETQ. CDR3 length: 15 amino acids. J was trimmed by 2 bases and V by 4 bases; bases with no gene match: 8. CDR3 DNA: TGCGCCAGCAGCGGACAGGGATATCCGACCTACGAGCAGTACTTC. Amino acid sequence: CASSGQGYPTYEQYF.

The V and J genes are TRBV7-9 and TRBJ1-1; D remains ambiguous. The CDR3 extends over 14 amino acids. Deletions cut 4 bases from V and 0 bases from J, with 9 bases between. Germline V gene lookup returns CDR1 SEHNR and CDR2 FQNEAQ (reference sequence). This chain's CDR3 is CASSYARVNTEAFF. In DNA, the CDR3 is TGTGCCAGCAGCTATGCACGGGTGAACACTGAAGCTTTCTTT.

On this clone itself: One junction end disagrees with the germline gene, perhaps due to a read error. The gene calls are TRBV2 and TRBJ2-7; 8 bases line up with TRBD1. Germline loops: CDR1 SNHLY, CDR2 FYNNEI. The CDR3 is made up of 13 amino acids. CDR3 region: CASSELTGEEFNF. DNA for the CDR3: TGTGCCAGCAGTGAACTGACAGGGGAGGAATTTAACTTC.

V usage is TRBV5-1 and J usage is TRBJ2-2; TRBD2 agrees at 13 bases. The germline CDR1 and CDR2 sequences are SGHRS and YFSETQ. With V trimmed by 0 bases and J by 5 bases, 19 bases remained unmatched. The CDR3 has 22 residues. The CDR3 spells CASSLDDTGLAGLQRRTGELFF. In nucleotides, the CDR3 is TGCGCCAGCAGCTTGGACGACACGGGACTAGCGGGACTACAACGAAGAACCGGGGAGCTGTTTTTT.

This clone has just one count. The junction departs from the called germline gene at one end, perhaps through a read error. The chain uses TRBV5-4 and TRBJ2-7; TRBD1 matches at 7 bases. The CDR3 is 14 amino acids. The germline CDR1 and CDR2 sequences are SGHNT and YYREEE (reference sequence). Here the CDR3 DNA reads TGTGCCAGCAGCTTAAGACAGGGATCCTACGGGCAGTACTTC. It specifies CASSLRQGSYGQYF.

The chain employs TRBV28 and TRBJ1-2; 9 nucleotides line up with TRBD1. Per the germline V gene, CDR1 is MDHEN and CDR2 is SYDVKM. CDR3 length equals 15 residues. Trimming at V came to 5 bases and at J to 8 bases, leaving 12 bases not matched to a gene. As DNA, the CDR3 is TGTGCCAGCAGTCTCTCGGGACAGGGAGGAGCAGGCTACACCTTC. Translating it yields CASSLSGQGGAGYTF.

The chain is built from TRBV28 and TRBJ1-2; 7 nucleotides match TRBD1. Germline V gene lookup returns CDR1 MDHEN and CDR2 SYDVKM. The CDR3 has 14 amino acids. Trimming cost V 3 bases and J 3 bases; bases outside gene matches: 4. This chain's CDR3 is CASSLTGRDYGYTF. Written as DNA, the CDR3 is TGTGCCAGCAGTTTGACAGGGCGGGACTATGGCTACACCTTC.